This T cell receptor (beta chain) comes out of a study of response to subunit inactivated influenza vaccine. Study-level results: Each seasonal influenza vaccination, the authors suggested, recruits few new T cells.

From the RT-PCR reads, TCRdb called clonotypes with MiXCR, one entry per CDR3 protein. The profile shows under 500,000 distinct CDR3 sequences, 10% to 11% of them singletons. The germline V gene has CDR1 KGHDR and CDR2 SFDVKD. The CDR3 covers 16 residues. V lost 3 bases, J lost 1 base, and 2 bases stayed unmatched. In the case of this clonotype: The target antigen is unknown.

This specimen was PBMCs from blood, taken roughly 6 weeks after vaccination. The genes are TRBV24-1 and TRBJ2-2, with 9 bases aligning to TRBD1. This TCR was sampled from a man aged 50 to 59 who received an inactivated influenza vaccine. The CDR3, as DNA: TGTGCCACCAGTGATCCGGGACAGGGGAACACCGGGGAGCTGTTTTTT. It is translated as CATSDPGQGNTGELFF.